The clone carrying this T cell receptor beta chain was detected many times. This sample is part of a study of T-cell reconstitution after alpha-beta-depleted transplantation in children. The V and J ends lost 5 bases and 4 bases, in that order; junction bases with no gene match: 8. Germline V gene sequence: CDR1 MDHEN, CDR2 SYDVKM. The CDR3 extends over 14 amino acids. Preparation of the TCRbeta library involved a method that used unique molecular identifiers. TCRdb reanalysed the PCR reads using MiXCR and keeps one entry per CDR3 protein. This sample yields fewer than 130,000 distinct CDR3 sequences, of which 9% to 12% are seen a single time; more than 7% belongs to the top ten.

This receptor was identified in a human donor who donated a stem cell graft to a child with acute lymphoblastic leukemia. The source was PBMCs from the stem cell graft donor, collected from the stem cell graft. The chain combines TRBV28 with TRBJ2-7; 7 bases map to TRBD2. Here the CDR3 reads CASSRREQWYEQYF. DNA of the CDR3: TGTGCCAGCAGTCGGCGGGAGCAGTGGTACGAGCAGTACTTC.